This T cell receptor (beta chain) was retrieved from a study of technical replicates of blood from a few donors. This CDR3 has 12 residues. Germline V gives CDR1 ENHRY, CDR2 SYGVKD. Trimming left V 8 bases short and J 2 bases short, with 9 bases between. Sequenced by immunoSEQ multiplex PCR; TCRdb stores in-frame clones only, minus some. The repertoire holds some 70,000 clones, with approximately 90% as singletons. This TCR came from a human donor in good health. Source material: T cells isolated from PBMCs. The chain joins TRBV10-3 to TRBJ1-2; D is undetermined. The DNA for the CDR3 is TGTGCCATCCGAGGTCGAAACTATGGCTACACCTTC. It specifies CAIRGRNYGYTF.